Listed here is a single T cell receptor (beta chain). Its specificity is not known. TCR beta CDR3 sequences were amplified from RNA transcripts. The HTBI set primed first-round TCR CDR3 RT-PCR. Via MiXCR, TCRdb re-called the multiplex PCR reads, giving one row per CDR3 protein. Of about 720,000 distinct CDR3 sequences detected, roughly a sixth appear once; the ten largest clones hold approximately 15%. For the diagnoses, clinical symptoms, serum thyroxine and TRAb, thyroid ultrasound and orbital computed tomography were used. The CDR3 sequence is 14 residues long. Trimming cost V 4 bases and J 7 bases; bases outside gene matches: 4. The germline gives CDR1 SGHVS, CDR2 FNYEAQ. The data originate from a study of T cells in Graves' hyperthyroidism and ophthalmopathy. Study-wide findings and caveats: Researchers found most expanded thyroid clonotypes above 0.001 in blood as well. A model using 13 V-J features told ophthalmopathy apart from stable hyperthyroidism. Ophthalmopathy onset followed model prediction by a median about six months.

The sequence was collected from a woman aged 50 to 65 with Graves' hyperthyroidism that later progressed to Graves' ophthalmopathy. The chain joins TRBV7-6 to TRBJ2-2; 9 nucleotides agree with TRBD1. Sequencing was performed on blood. CDR3 region: CASSWGQGLGELFF. The CDR3 DNA follows: TGTGCCAGCAGCTGGGGACAGGGCCTCGGGGAGCTGTTTTTT. The complete variable domain, with remaining parts taken from reference TRBV7-6 and TRBJ2-2, reads GAGVSQSPRYKVTKRGQDVALRCDPISGHVSLYWYRQALGQGPEFLTYFNYEAQQDKSGLPNDRFSAERPEGSISTLTIQRTEQRDSAMYRCASSWGQGLGELFFGEGSRLTVL.